These 27 T cell receptor beta chains share one sample of origin, sequenced in a study of shared clonotypes between healthy human individuals. Sequencing used immunoSEQ multiplex PCR; TCRdb keeps in-frame clones, though not all of them. This sample yields 150,000 to 200,000 clones, of which 85% to 95% are seen a single time; more than 0.06% belongs to the top ten. The sequenced sample consisted of naive CD4+ T cells sorted from blood. Described subset: CD45RA+ positively selected. The receptors come from a woman in her 30s in good health.

The rearrangement links TRBV4-1 to TRBJ2-3, with TRBD2 matching 8 bases. The J segment lost 5 bases and the V segment lost 1 base, leaving 8 bases of the junction unmatched. Germline lookup yields CDR1 MGHRA and CDR2 YSYEKL. This CDR3 contains 16 residues. DNA for the CDR3: TGCGCCAGCAGCCAAGTGGGGCTAGCGGGTGTAGATACGCAGTATTTT. Its translation is CASSQVGLAGVDTQYF.

The CDR3, as DNA: TGCGCCAGCAGGGGGTCAGGGGGCCGTGATGAAAAACTGTTTTTT. As protein: CASRGSGGRDEKLFF. This rearrangement joins TRBV5-1 to TRBJ1-4; 8 nucleotides agree with TRBD1. CDR3 length equals 15 residues. The germline V gene encodes CDR1 SGHRS and CDR2 YFSETQ. V lost 5 bases to trimming and J lost 6 bases; unmatched junction nucleotides: 9.

The chain links TRBV2 to TRBJ2-6, with D perhaps matching TRBD2 (6 bases). This CDR3 is 14 amino acids long. Looked up from germline, CDR1 is SNHLY and CDR2 is FYNNEI. Trimming removed 6 bases at V and 4 bases at J, with 10 bases between. Written as DNA, the CDR3 is TGTGCCAGCAGGGGGACTTCCGGGGCCAACGTCCTGACTTTC. This sequence encodes CASRGTSGANVLTF.

The gene calls are TRBV28 and TRBJ2-2, with 10 nucleotides matching TRBD1. Germline V gene data show CDR1 as MDHEN and CDR2 as SYDVKM. This CDR3 comprises 15 residues. Losses at the gene ends were 5 bases for V and 5 bases for J; bases not matched to a gene: 5. CDR3 bases: TGTGCCAGCAGTCGACAGGGGGCTCGAACCGGGGAGCTGTTTTTT. It specifies CASSRQGARTGELFF.

The V gene is TRBV5-4, the J gene TRBJ2-7, with TRBD2 matching 10 bases. The CDR3 extends over 15 amino acids. The J segment lost 3 bases and the V segment lost 0 bases, leaving 3 bases of the junction unmatched. CDR1 and CDR2 (germline): SGHNT, YYREEE (reference sequence). The CDR3, as DNA: TGTGCCAGCAGCTTGGTGGCTAGCGGGAGCTACGAGCAGTACTTC. Translated, it gives CASSLVASGSYEQYF.

The chain employs TRBV18 and TRBJ1-3, with D hard to call. The CDR3 is made up of 14 amino acids. Trimming removed 2 bases from V and 2 bases from J, with 7 bases in between. Germline V gene lookup returns CDR1 KGHSH and CDR2 LQKENI. Written as DNA, the CDR3 is TGTGCCAGCTCACCAAGGTCGGCTGGAAACACCATATATTTT. Translated, it gives CASSPRSAGNTIYF. The variable domain in full, with the rest retrieved from reference TRBV18 and TRBJ1-3, is NAGVMQNPRHLVRRRGQEARLRCSPMKGHSHVYWYRQLPEEGLKFMVYLQKENIIDESGMPKERFSAEFPKEGPSILRIQQVVRGDSAAYFCASSPRSAGNTIYFGEGSWLTVV.

J is TRBJ2-3 and V is TRBV2, with 10 bases matching TRBD1. Germline V gene data show CDR1 as SNHLY and CDR2 as FYNNEI. The V gene end was trimmed by 6 bases and the J gene end by 4 bases; junction bases not matched to a gene: 4. CDR3 size: 14 residues. CDR3 residues: CASRWDRGADTQYF. Here the CDR3 DNA reads TGTGCCAGCAGGTGGGACAGGGGAGCAGATACGCAGTATTTT.

The V and J genes are TRBV27 and TRBJ2-1; TRBD1 matches 8 bases. V shed 5 bases and J 2 bases; nucleotides not matched to a gene: 2. The CDR3 covers 14 residues. Germline assignment: CDR1 MNHEY and CDR2 SMNVEV (reference sequence). The CDR3 spells CASSKDRAYNEQFF. The CDR3 DNA reads as TGTGCCAGCAGTAAGGACAGGGCCTACAATGAGCAGTTCTTC.

J is TRBJ2-7 and V is TRBV6-6, with 7 bases fitting TRBD1. The ends lost 5 bases at V and 2 bases at J; junction bases unmatched: 9. CDR1 is MNHNY, CDR2 SVGAGI, per germline (reference sequence). This CDR3 contains 15 residues. CDR3: CASSDRDSGPYEQYF. CDR3 DNA: TGTGCCAGCAGTGACCGGGACAGTGGACCCTACGAGCAGTACTTC.

V is TRBV6-1 and J is TRBJ1-1; D not certain. From germline, CDR1 is MNHNS and CDR2 SASEGT. This CDR3 spans 14 amino acids. V was trimmed by 4 bases and J by 1 base, leaving 10 bases between them. DNA for the CDR3: TGTGCCAGCAGTGCGCGGCTCGGGAACACTGAAGCTTTCTTT. Encoded protein: CASSARLGNTEAFF.

V usage is TRBV6-1 and J usage is TRBJ2-7; D tentatively fits TRBD1 or TRBD2 (5 bases each). Germline V gives CDR1 MNHNS, CDR2 SASEGT. V shed 5 bases and J shed 7 bases, with 18 bases lying between them. This CDR3 has 14 amino acids. DNA for the CDR3: TGTGCCAGCAGTTCCGGGACGAGGGATAGTGAGCAGTACTTC. Amino acids: CASSSGTRDSEQYF.

The rearrangement joins TRBV6-5 to TRBJ2-1, with 8 bases matching TRBD2. Looked up from germline, CDR1 is MNHEY and CDR2 is SVGAGI. With 2 bases clipped from V and 9 bases from J, the junction kept 9 bases outside the gene matches. The CDR3 length is 15 residues. This CDR3 is CASSYGVAGLSEQFF. The DNA for the CDR3 is TGTGCCAGCAGTTACGGGGTAGCGGGGTTAAGTGAGCAGTTCTTC.

The chain links TRBV7-8 to TRBJ2-7, with D maybe TRBD1 (6 bases). Germline loops: CDR1 SGHVS, CDR2 FQNEAQ. This CDR3 has 13 amino acids. V lost 5 bases and J 2 bases, leaving 10 bases between the germline ends. CDR3 nucleotides: TGTGCCAGCAGCGCGACAGGAACCTACGAGCAGTACTTC. This gives the protein CASSATGTYEQYF.

The chain carries TRBV10-1 and TRBJ1-3; 10 positions agree with TRBD1. Germline V lookup: CDR1 WNHNN, CDR2 SYGVQD (reference sequence). The CDR3 extends over 17 amino acids. Trimming removed 7 bases from V and 0 bases from J; junction bases left unmatched: 9. The CDR3 nucleotides are TGCGCCAGCAAGGGGACAGGGGTAGGGGGCTCTGGAAACACCATATATTTT. It is translated as CASKGTGVGGSGNTIYF.

The J gene is TRBJ2-5, the V gene TRBV6-5; D is possibly TRBD1 (6 bases). The J call is uncertain, as TRBJ2-7 better fits the DNA end. Germline-derived CDR1 and CDR2 are MNHEY and SVGAGI. The CDR3 contains 14 residues. The CDR3 coding sequence is TGTGCCAGCCGCTCCACCTGGACAGACTACGAGCAGTACTTC. Translating it yields CASRSTWTDYEQYF.

The rearrangement links TRBV18 to TRBJ2-1; 12 bases map to TRBD2. The V gene's germline CDR1 is KGHSH and CDR2 LQKENI. CDR3 length: 16 residues. J gave up 4 bases and V 4 bases, and 5 bases lay outside the gene matches. Written as DNA, the CDR3 is TGTGCCAGCTCACGACCCCTAGCGGGAGGGTACAATGAGCAGTTCTTC. Translating gives CASSRPLAGGYNEQFF.

The table lists this clone with a count of one. The V and J genes are TRBV9 and TRBJ2-1, with D hard to call. Germline assignment: CDR1 SGDLS and CDR2 YYNGEE. The CDR3 has 15 amino acids. V was clipped by 3 bases and J by 7 bases, with 17 bases between them. The CDR3 here is CASSARNERRNEQFF. CDR3 nucleotides: TGTGCCAGCAGCGCTCGGAACGAGCGTCGGAATGAGCAGTTCTTC.

The V gene is TRBV15, the J gene TRBJ1-2; 12 nucleotides match TRBD1. CDR3 length equals 15 residues. The germline V gene has CDR1 LNHNV and CDR2 YYDKDF (reference sequence). The J segment lost 6 bases and the V segment lost 2 bases, leaving 4 bases of the junction unmatched. In nucleotides, the CDR3 is TGTGCCACCAGCAGATCCGGGACAGGGGGCGATGGCTACACCTTC. Amino acids: CATSRSGTGGDGYTF.

V usage is TRBV5-1 and J usage is TRBJ1-3, with no clear D. Trimming cost V 2 bases and J 4 bases, with 7 bases left between them. Per the germline V gene, CDR1 is SGHRS and CDR2 is YFSETQ. This CDR3 is 13 amino acids long. The DNA of the CDR3 is TGCGCCAGCAGCTTCAGAGAGGGAAACACCATATATTTT. Protein product: CASSFREGNTIYF.

The V and J genes are TRBV10-2 and TRBJ2-7, with D hard to call. The CDR3 extends over 13 amino acids. Germline-derived CDR1 and CDR2 are WSHSY and SAAADI. With 5 bases removed from V and 5 bases from J, the gap between germline ends came to 13 bases. CDR3 in DNA: TGCGCCAGCAGTATGTTGTTGGTCAACGAGCAGTACTTC. It specifies CASSMLLVNEQYF.

The chain uses TRBV15 and TRBJ2-5; a possible D gene is TRBD2 (5 bases). The CDR3 is 15 residues long. Germline-derived CDR1 and CDR2 are LNHNV and YYDKDF (reference sequence). The germline V and J ends were trimmed by 0 bases and 2 bases, with 10 bases remaining between them. As DNA, the CDR3 is TGTGCCACCAGCAGAGATAGTACGGGGCAAGAGACCCAGTACTTC. This gives the protein CATSRDSTGQETQYF.

This rearrangement joins TRBV11-2 to TRBJ2-2; D is possibly TRBD1 or TRBD2 (6 bases each). CDR1 and CDR2 from the germline V gene are SGHAT and FQNNGV. This CDR3 is 16 amino acids long. V lost 8 bases to trimming and J lost 6 bases, with 22 bases between them. This CDR3 reads CASETLRGPFSGELFF. CDR3 in DNA: TGTGCCAGCGAAACTCTACGGGGGCCCTTCTCCGGGGAGCTGTTTTTT. Variable domain in full (rest from reference TRBV11-2 and TRBJ2-2): EAGVAQSPRYKIIEKRQSVAFWCNPISGHATLYWYQQILGQGPKLLIQFQNNGVVDDSQLPKDRFSAERLKGVDSTLKIQPAKLEDSAVYLCASETLRGPFSGELFFGEGSRLTVL.

This chain's CDR3 is CASSLITDTQYF. In DNA form, the CDR3 reads TGTGCCAGCTCCCTAATAACAGATACGCAGTATTTT. The genes are TRBV18 and TRBJ2-3; no clear D gene. Trimming removed 6 bases at V and 3 bases at J, with 7 bases between. Germline V gene sequence: CDR1 KGHSH, CDR2 LQKENI. The length of the CDR3 is 12 residues.

The CDR3 nucleotides are TGTGCCAGCAGCCCAGGACTAGTAACCAGCACAGATACGCAGTATTTT. Encoded protein: CASSPGLVTSTDTQYF. The chain links TRBV7-9 to TRBJ2-3; 7 bases fit TRBD2. Germline lookup yields CDR1 SEHNR and CDR2 FQNEAQ (reference sequence). Trimming at V came to 5 bases and at J to 0 bases, leaving 8 bases not matched to a gene. The CDR3 totals 16 residues.

J is TRBJ2-3 and V is TRBV9, with TRBD2 matching over 14 bases. Germline values: CDR1 SGDLS, CDR2 YYNGEE. The V and J ends lost 3 bases and 5 bases, in that order; junction bases with no gene match: 17. The CDR3 length is 20 residues. As DNA, the CDR3 is TGTGCCAGCAGCGGCAAACCGGGACTAGCGGGAGTCAGTAGTGGAGATACGCAGTATTTT. Its protein product is CASSGKPGLAGVSSGDTQYF.

The rearrangement links TRBV6-5 to TRBJ1-3; D gene uncertain. Trimming shortened V by 6 bases and J by 4 bases, and 13 bases separated the two germline ends. The CDR3 runs to 14 residues. Germline assignment: CDR1 MNHEY and CDR2 SVGAGI. CDR3 amino acids: CASRHAGDGNTIYF. CDR3 sequence (DNA): TGTGCCAGCAGACATGCGGGAGACGGAAACACCATATATTTT.

This rearrangement joins TRBV2 to TRBJ2-5, with D tentatively TRBD2 (6 bases). Germline V lookup: CDR1 SNHLY, CDR2 FYNNEI. This CDR3 has 14 amino acids. Trimming left V 4 bases short and J 7 bases short, with 16 bases between. CDR3 nucleotides: TGTGCCAGCAGTGGTGGAGGAGGGCTAGGGACCCAGTACTTC. It codes for CASSGGGGLGTQYF. The full variable domain, completed using reference TRBV2 and TRBJ2-5, is EPEVTQTPSHQVTQMGQEVILRCVPISNHLYFYWYRQILGQKVEFLVSFYNNEISEKSEIFDDQFSVERPDGSNFTLKIRSTKLEDSAMYFCASSGGGGLGTQYFGPGTRLLVL.